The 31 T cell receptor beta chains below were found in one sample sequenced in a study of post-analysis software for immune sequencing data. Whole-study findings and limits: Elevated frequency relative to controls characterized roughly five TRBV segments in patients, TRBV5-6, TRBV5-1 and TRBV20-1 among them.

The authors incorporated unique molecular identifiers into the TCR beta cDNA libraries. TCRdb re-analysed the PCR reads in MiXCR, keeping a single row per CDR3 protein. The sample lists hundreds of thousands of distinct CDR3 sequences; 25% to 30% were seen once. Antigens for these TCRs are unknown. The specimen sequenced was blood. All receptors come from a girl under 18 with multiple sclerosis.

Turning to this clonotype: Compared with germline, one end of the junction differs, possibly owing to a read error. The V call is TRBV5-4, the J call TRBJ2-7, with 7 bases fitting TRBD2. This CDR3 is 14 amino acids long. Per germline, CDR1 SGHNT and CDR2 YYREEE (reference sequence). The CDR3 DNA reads TGTGCCAGCAGCTTGGGACTAGCAGGGAGCGAGCGGTACTTC. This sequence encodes CASSLGLAGSERYF.

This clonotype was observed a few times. For the CDR3, the DNA is TGTGCCAGCAGCTTAGCTCTGACAGGGTTTAGCTATGGCTACACCTTC. This codes for CASSLALTGFSYGYTF. The chain employs TRBV7-2 and TRBJ1-2, with 7 nucleotides matching TRBD1. In germline, CDR1 is SGHTA, CDR2 FQGNSA. The CDR3 has 16 residues. V was clipped by 0 bases and J by 4 bases; unmatched bases: 8.

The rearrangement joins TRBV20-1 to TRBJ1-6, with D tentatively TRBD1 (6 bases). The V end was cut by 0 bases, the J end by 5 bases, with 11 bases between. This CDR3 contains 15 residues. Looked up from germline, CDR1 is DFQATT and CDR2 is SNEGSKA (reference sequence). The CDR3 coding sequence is TGCAGTGCTAGAGAGAGGGGGGGCGATAATTCACCCCTCCACTTT. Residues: CSARERGGDNSPLHF.

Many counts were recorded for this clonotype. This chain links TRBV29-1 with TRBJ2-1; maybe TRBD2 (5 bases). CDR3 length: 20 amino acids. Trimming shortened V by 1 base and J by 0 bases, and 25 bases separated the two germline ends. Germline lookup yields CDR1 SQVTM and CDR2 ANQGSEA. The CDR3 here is CSVEGPRLGGRESSYNEQFF. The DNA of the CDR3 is TGCAGCGTTGAAGGCCCTAGATTAGGCGGGCGAGAGAGCTCCTACAATGAGCAGTTCTTC.

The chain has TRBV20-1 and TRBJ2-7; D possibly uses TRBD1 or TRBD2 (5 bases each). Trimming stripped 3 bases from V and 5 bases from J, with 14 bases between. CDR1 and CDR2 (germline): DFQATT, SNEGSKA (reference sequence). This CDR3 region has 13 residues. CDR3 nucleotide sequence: TGCAGTGCTAGTTGGGGGAGTATCCACGAGCAGTACTTC. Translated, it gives CSASWGSIHEQYF.

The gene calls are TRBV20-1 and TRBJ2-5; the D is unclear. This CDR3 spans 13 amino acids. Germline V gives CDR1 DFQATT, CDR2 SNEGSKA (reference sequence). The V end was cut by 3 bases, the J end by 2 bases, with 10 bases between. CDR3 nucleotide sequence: TGCAGTGCTAGTGGTCAGCCGCAAGAGACCCAGTACTTC. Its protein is CSASGQPQETQYF.

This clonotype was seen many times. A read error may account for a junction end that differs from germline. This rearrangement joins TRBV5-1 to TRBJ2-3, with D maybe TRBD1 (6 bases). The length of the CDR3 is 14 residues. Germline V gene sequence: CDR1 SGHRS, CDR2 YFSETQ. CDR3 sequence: CASSSGQFTDTQYF. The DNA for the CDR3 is TGTGCTAGCAGCTCAGGACAGTTCACAGATACGCAGTATTTT.

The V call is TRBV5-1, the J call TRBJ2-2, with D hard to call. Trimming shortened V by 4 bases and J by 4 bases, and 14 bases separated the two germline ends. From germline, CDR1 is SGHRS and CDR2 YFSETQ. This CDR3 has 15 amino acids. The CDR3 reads CASSNFDTVTGELFF. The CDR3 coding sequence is TGCGCCAGCAGCAACTTCGACACGGTCACCGGGGAGCTGTTTTTT.

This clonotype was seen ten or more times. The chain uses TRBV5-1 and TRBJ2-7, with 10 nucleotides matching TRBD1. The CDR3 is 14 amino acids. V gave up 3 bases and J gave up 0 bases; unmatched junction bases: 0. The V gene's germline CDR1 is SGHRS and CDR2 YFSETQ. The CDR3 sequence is CASSWTGGSYEQYF. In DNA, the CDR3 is TGCGCCAGCAGCTGGACAGGGGGCTCCTACGAGCAGTACTTC.

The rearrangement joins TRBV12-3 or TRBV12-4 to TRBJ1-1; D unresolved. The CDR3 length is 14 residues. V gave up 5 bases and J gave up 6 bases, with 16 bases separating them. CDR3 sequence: CASSKGLIRAEAFF. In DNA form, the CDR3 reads TGTGCCAGCAGTAAAGGACTGATTCGGGCTGAAGCTTTCTTT.

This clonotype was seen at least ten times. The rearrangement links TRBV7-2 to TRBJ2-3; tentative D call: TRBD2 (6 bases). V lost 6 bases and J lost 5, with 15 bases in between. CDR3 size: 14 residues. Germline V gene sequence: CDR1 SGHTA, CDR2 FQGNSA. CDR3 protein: CASRRLGPVDTQYF. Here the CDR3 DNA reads TGTGCCAGCAGACGACTAGGACCAGTAGATACGCAGTATTTT.

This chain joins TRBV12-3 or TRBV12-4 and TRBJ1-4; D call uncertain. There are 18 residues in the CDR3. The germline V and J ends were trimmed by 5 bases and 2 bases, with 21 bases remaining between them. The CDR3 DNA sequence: TGTGCCAGCAGTCTCGCCCGGCCGCTAAGTGGGACTAATGAAAAACTGTTTTTT. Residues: CASSLARPLSGTNEKLFF.

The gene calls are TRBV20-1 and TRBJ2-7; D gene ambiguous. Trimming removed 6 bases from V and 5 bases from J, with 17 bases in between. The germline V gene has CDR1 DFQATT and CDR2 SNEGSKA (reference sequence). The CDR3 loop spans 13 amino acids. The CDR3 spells CSAMGGVRNEQYF. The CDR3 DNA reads TGCAGTGCGATGGGTGGGGTACGCAACGAGCAGTACTTC.

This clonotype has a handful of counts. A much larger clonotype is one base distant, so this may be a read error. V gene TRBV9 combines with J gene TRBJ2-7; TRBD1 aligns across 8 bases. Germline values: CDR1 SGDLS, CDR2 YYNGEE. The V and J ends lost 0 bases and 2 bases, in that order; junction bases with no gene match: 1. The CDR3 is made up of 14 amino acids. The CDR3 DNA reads TGTGCCAGCAGCGTAGAACAGGGGGCCTACGAGCAGTACTTC. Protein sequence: CASSVEQGAYEQYF.

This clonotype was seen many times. CDR3 DNA sequence: TGTGCCAGCAGCTTAGATTCCGGCAAATACAATGAGCAGTTCTTC. Protein: CASSLDSGKYNEQFF. V and J are TRBV7-2 and TRBJ2-1; no clear D. The CDR3 extends over 15 amino acids. V shed 1 base and J shed 4 bases, with 11 bases lying between them. From germline, CDR1 is SGHTA and CDR2 FQGNSA.

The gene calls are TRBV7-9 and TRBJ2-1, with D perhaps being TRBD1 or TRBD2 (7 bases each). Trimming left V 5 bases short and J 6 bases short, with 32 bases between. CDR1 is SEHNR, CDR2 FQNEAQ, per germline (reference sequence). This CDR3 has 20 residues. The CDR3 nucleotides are TGTGCCAGCAGCACCTGGACTAGTGGTGTAGTGACCAGGGGGGGCAATGAGCAGTTCTTC. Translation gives CASSTWTSGVVTRGGNEQFF.

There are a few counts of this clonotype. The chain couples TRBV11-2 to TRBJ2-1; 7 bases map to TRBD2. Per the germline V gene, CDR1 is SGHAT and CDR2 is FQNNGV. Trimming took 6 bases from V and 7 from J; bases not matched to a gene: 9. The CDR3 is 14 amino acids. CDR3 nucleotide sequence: TGTGCCAGCAGGGAGGGCGGGAGTATAAATGAGCAGTTCTTC. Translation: CASREGGSINEQFF.

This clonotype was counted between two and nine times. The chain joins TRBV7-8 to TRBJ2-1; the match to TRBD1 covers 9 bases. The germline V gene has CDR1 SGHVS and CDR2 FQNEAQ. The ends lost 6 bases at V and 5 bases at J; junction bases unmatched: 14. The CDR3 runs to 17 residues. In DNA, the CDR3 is TGTGCCAGCAGACACCAGAACCGGGACAGGGTGAACAATGAGCAGTTCTTC. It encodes CASRHQNRDRVNNEQFF. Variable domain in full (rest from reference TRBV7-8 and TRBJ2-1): GAGVSQSPRYKVAKRGQDVALRCDPISGHVSLFWYQQALGQGPEFLTYFQNEAQLDKSGLPSDRFFAERPEGSVSTLKIQRTQQEDSAVYLCASRHQNRDRVNNEQFFGPGTRLTVL.

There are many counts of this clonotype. The CDR3, as DNA: TGCAGCGTTGCCCCCGCTCGGACAGGGGTCTACGAGCAGTACTTC. Its protein product is CSVAPARTGVYEQYF. This chain connects TRBV29-1 to TRBJ2-7; 9 bases are shared with TRBD1. This CDR3 contains 15 residues. CDR1 and CDR2 from the germline V gene are SQVTM and ANQGSEA. After removal of 4 bases from V and 3 bases from J, the junction contained 10 bases not matched to a gene.

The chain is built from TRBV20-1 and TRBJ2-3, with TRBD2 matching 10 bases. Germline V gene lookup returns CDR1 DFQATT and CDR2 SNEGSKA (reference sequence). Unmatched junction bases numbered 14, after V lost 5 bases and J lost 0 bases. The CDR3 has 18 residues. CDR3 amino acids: CSAGRGASGSPSTDTQYF. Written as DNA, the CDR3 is TGCAGTGCTGGAAGGGGGGCTAGCGGGAGCCCTAGCACAGATACGCAGTATTTT.

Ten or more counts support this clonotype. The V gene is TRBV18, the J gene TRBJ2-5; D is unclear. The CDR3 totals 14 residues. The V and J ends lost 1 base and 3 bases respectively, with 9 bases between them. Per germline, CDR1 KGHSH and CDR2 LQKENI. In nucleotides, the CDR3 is TGTGCCAGCTCACCACGGGCAGCTGAAGAGACCCAGTACTTC. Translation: CASSPRAAEETQYF.

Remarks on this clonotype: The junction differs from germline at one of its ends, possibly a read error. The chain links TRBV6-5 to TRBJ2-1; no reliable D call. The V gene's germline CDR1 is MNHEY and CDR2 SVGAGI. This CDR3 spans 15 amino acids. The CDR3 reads CANSYSISGSNEQFF. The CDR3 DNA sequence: TGTGCCAACAGTTACTCGATATCCGGTTCCAATGAGCAGTTCTTC.

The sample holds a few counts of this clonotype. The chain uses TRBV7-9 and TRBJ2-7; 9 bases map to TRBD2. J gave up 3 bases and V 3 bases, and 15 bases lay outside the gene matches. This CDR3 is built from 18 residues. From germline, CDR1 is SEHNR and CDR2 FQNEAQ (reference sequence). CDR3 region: CASSFAPRGGRAGYEQYF. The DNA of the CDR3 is TGTGCCAGCAGCTTTGCTCCCAGGGGCGGGAGGGCCGGCTACGAGCAGTACTTC.

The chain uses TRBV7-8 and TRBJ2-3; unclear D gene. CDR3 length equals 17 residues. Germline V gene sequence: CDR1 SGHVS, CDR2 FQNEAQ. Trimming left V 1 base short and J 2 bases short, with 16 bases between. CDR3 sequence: CASSLVSGPTITDTQYF. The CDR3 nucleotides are TGTGCCAGCAGCTTAGTTTCCGGGCCTACAATCACAGATACGCAGTATTTT.

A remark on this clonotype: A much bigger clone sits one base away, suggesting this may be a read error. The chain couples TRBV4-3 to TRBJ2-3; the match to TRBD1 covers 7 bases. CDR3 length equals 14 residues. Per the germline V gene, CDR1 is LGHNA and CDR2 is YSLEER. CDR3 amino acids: CASGQGVLADTQYF. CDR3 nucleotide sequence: TGCGCCAGCGGCCAGGGGGTTTTAGCAGATACGCAGTATTTT.

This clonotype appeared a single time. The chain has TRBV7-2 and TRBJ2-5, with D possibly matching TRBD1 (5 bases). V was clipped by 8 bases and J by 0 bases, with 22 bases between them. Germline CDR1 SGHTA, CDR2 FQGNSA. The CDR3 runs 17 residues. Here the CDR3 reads CASFPRTRPIDQETQYF. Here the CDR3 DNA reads TGTGCCAGCTTCCCGAGGACAAGGCCGATTGACCAAGAGACCCAGTACTTC.

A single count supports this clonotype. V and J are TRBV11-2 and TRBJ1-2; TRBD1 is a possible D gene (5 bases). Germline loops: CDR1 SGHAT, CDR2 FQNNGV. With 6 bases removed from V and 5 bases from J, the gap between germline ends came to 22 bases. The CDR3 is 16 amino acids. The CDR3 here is CASRIPGRGRKYGYTF. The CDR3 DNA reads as TGTGCCAGCAGGATACCGGGCCGGGGCAGAAAATATGGCTACACCTTC.

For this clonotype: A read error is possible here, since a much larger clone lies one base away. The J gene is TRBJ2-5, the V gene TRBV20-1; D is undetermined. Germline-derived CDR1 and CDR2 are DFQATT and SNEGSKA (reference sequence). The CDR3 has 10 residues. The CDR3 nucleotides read TGCAGTGCCACCACAGAGACCCAGTCCTTC. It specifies CSATTETQSF.

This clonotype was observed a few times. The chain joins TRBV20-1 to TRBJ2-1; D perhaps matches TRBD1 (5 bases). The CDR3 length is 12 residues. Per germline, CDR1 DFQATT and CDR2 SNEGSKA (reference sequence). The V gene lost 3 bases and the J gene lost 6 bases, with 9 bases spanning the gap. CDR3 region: CSARWGFNEQFF. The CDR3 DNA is TGCAGTGCTAGGTGGGGCTTCAATGAGCAGTTCTTC.

The CDR3 is CSITNSGGHEQFF. In DNA, the CDR3 is TGCAGCATTACTAACTCAGGGGGCCATGAGCAGTTCTTC. This chain uses TRBV29-1 with TRBJ2-1; TRBD1 agrees at 8 bases. Germline CDR1 SQVTM, CDR2 ANQGSEA. The CDR3 contains 13 residues. Unmatched junction bases numbered 11, after V lost 8 bases and J lost 8 bases.

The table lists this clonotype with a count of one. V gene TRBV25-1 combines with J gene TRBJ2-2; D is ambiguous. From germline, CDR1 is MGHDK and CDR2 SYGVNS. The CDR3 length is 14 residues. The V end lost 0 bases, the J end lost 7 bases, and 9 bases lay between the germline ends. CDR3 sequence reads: CASSEYRGGGELFF. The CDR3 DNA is TGTGCCAGCAGTGAATATAGAGGCGGCGGGGAGCTGTTTTTT. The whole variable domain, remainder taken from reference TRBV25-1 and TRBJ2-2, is EADIYQTPRYLVIGTGKKITLECSQTMGHDKMYWYQQDPGMELHLIHYSYGVNSTEKGDLSSESTVSRIRTEHFPLTLESARPSHTSQYLCASSEYRGGGELFFGEGSRLTVL.